This paragraph covers one TCR beta chain sequence. The CDR3 loop spans 12 amino acids. The germline V gene has CDR1 DFQATT and CDR2 SNEGSKA (reference sequence). V gave up 3 bases and J gave up 8 bases, with 10 bases separating them. The sample belongs to a study of T cell responses to AZD1222 COVID-19 vaccine. Sequenced by immunoSEQ multiplex PCR; TCRdb stores in-frame clones only, minus some. The sample includes some 86,000 clones, approximately 80% of them seen just once. The TCR sequence derives from an adult in good health. The chain couples TRBV20-1 to TRBJ2-2; D is possibly TRBD2 (6 bases). The specimen comprised peripheral blood, sampled on day 0 of AZD1222 vaccination. The CDR3 DNA is TGCAGTGCTAGTCAAGGGAGGGGGGAGCTGTTTTTT. Translation gives CSASQGRGELFF.